The following is a TCR beta chain sequence with its context. The sample comes from a study of blood T cell repertoires in COVID-19. Germline assignment: CDR1 SGHKS and CDR2 YYEKEE (reference sequence). CDR3 length equals 14 residues. V dropped 6 bases and J dropped 5; count of bases not matched to a gene: 4. The data were produced by immunoSEQ multiplex PCR, yet TCRdb's version contains in-frame clones alone and is incomplete. The sample lists about 380,000 clones, 85% to 90% occurring once. The specimen sequenced was PBMCs or T cells enriched from blood (not recorded which). This clonotype originated in a woman under 30 who had recovered from COVID-19. V is TRBV5-5 and J is TRBJ2-5; 13 bases are a match to TRBD2. The CDR3 loop reads CASTGLAGDETQYF. CDR3 DNA sequence: TGTGCCAGCACCGGACTAGCGGGGGATGAGACCCAGTACTTC.